This T cell receptor (beta chain) was captured in a study of blood T cell repertoires in COVID-19 (dated by TCRdb to the early 2020s). Context from the whole study: The collaborator samples originated in the United States, Italy and Spain and spanned the acute and convalescent phases of COVID-19. Where HLA class I and class II types were available, the types were taken from metadata supplied by the sample provider, not from assay-based typing. The samples were drawn from the first 160 participants of the ongoing ImmuneRACE study and from roughly 1,300 subjects provided by 6 global collaborators. The repertoires were released in a freely available public database meant as a resource for research on the immune response to SARS-CoV-2. The material from the prospective study consisted of cDNA or gDNA derived from T cells, B-cell-depleted T cells, or PBMCs. Subjects who had been exposed to COVID-19, were actively infected with it, or had recovered from it provided the deeply sampled blood TCRbeta repertoires that made up the dataset. The sample metadata nearly always contained a de-identified subject ID, COVID-19 status, age in years and sex.

Concerning this clone: It has no known antigen specificity. No base-level quality is on record; no much larger clone is a single base apart.

TCRbeta CDR3 regions were amplified from genomic DNA by means of the immunoSEQ Assay, a bias-controlled multiplex PCR. From the authors' description of their analysis: The number of nucleated cells in each sample was estimated by amplification of reference gene primers within the assay. To quantify the absolute abundance of each unique TCRbeta CDR3 rearrangement, sequence reads were collapsed and filtered. For each sample, productive Simpson clonality was calculated as the square root of Simpson's diversity index across productive rearrangements. TCRdb obtained this table from immuneACCESS and retained in-frame rearrangements with V and J assigned. These tables miss some clones; where compared with another copy, unresolved V genes account for less than half of the shortfall, and the remainder is unexplained. Clone size and the V and J calls come from that table; the DNA yielded D and trimming. This sample lists roughly 100,000 clones; about 83% were detected once. Together, the top ten hold 9.5% to 10% of the sample.

Each collaborating institution followed its own protocols to collect whole blood in K2EDTA tubes. Collaborator samples were shipped for TCRbeta analysis as frozen whole blood, isolated PBMCs, or DNA extracted from either sample type. The germline V gene encodes CDR1 SGDLS and CDR2 YYNGEE. Trimming removed 4 bases from V and 2 bases from J, leaving 8 bases between the germline ends. The CDR3 has 13 amino acids, counting the end cysteine and phenylalanine. The kept DNA is CDR3 alone, 39 bases in frame from the first base. Broad study findings and their caveats: How much clinical and demographic metadata was included differed by source and by participant, and the metadata was provided uncurated.

The specimen was peripheral blood. The chain is assembled from TRBV9 and TRBJ2-3, with the D gene too uncertain to name. This receptor was identified in a man in his forties with active or convalescent COVID-19. The DNA sequence reads TGTGCCAGCAGCCCCCAGGCCACAGATACGCAGTATTTT. This is translated as CASSPQATDTQYF.